The next 8 T cell receptor beta chains were all read from a single sample in a study of CD8+ T cells in alopecia areata. cDNA reverse transcribed from extracted RNA served as the sequencing template. Method: immunoSEQ multiplex PCR; TCRdb's copy keeps in-frame clones and lacks some. The sample lists 150,000 to 190,000 clones, around 55% occurring once. This specimen was CD8+ T cells sorted from blood, taken at week 0. These receptors were obtained from a human donor with alopecia areata.

The chain has TRBV29-1 and TRBJ1-1; D is undetermined. The CDR3 covers 10 residues. Germline V gene lookup returns CDR1 SQVTM and CDR2 ANQGSEA. V dropped 6 bases and J dropped 8 bases, with 10 bases sitting between them. CDR3 DNA: TGCAGCGTCCGAATTGGAGAAGCTTTCTTT. It encodes CSVRIGEAFF.

The chain employs TRBV27 and TRBJ2-5; D perhaps matches TRBD1 (6 bases). CDR3 length: 16 amino acids. Trimming left V 5 bases short and J 2 bases short, with 18 bases between. Germline CDR1 is MNHEY and CDR2 is SMNVEV (reference sequence). The CDR3 here is CASSPFPLGGQETQYF. As DNA, the CDR3 is TGTGCCAGCAGTCCCTTTCCCCTAGGGGGACAAGAGACCCAGTACTTC.

The chain uses TRBV25-1 and TRBJ2-1, with D unclear. CDR3 length: 11 residues. Trimming removed 1 base at V and 10 bases at J, with 5 bases between. Per germline, CDR1 MGHDK and CDR2 SYGVNS. CDR3 residues: CASSESAEQFF. The CDR3 nucleotides read TGTGCCAGCAGTGAATCAGCCGAGCAGTTCTTC.

This clone occurred a few times. The J gene is TRBJ1-6, the V gene TRBV30; D remains unclear. The CDR3 runs to 15 residues. Germline CDR1 is GTSNPN and CDR2 is SVGIG (reference sequence). The ends were cut back, 2 bases at V and 5 bases at J, with 13 bases in the middle. The CDR3 region is CAWSQDAPDNSPLHF. The CDR3 bases are TGTGCCTGGAGTCAGGACGCCCCGGATAATTCACCCCTCCACTTT.

This clone was picked up one time. V gene TRBV6-1 combines with J gene TRBJ2-7; 11 bases are shared with TRBD2. Germline loops: CDR1 MNHNS, CDR2 SASEGT. The CDR3 totals 18 residues. With 4 bases clipped from V and 0 bases from J, the junction kept 11 bases outside the gene matches. The CDR3 DNA reads as TGTGCCAGCAGTGGGAGGTCACCTAGCGGGGGGAACTCCTACGAGCAGTACTTC. As protein: CASSGRSPSGGNSYEQYF.

This clone was picked up one time. V gene TRBV6-5 combines with J gene TRBJ1-5; 7 nucleotides match TRBD1. CDR1 and CDR2 (germline): MNHEY, SVGAGI. The CDR3 has 14 residues. With 7 bases clipped from V and 0 bases from J, the junction kept 3 bases outside the gene matches. The CDR3 DNA sequence: TGTGCCAGCAAAGGGGGCAGTAGCAATCAGCCCCAGCATTTT. Its protein is CASKGGSSNQPQHF.

The chain employs TRBV4-2 and TRBJ2-1; 7 bases align to TRBD1. Germline lookup yields CDR1 LGHNA and CDR2 YNFKEQ. The length of the CDR3 is 12 residues. V dropped 3 bases and J dropped 9; count of bases not matched to a gene: 2. CDR3 region: CASSHEGAEQFF. DNA for the CDR3: TGTGCCAGCAGCCATGAGGGGGCTGAGCAGTTCTTC.

The gene calls are TRBV7-8 and TRBJ2-3; a weak D match, TRBD1 (5 bases). Per the germline V gene, CDR1 is SGHVS and CDR2 is FQNEAQ. This CDR3 comprises 15 residues. Trimming cost V 4 bases and J 4 bases, with 15 bases left between them. This chain's CDR3 is CASSSQRGDSDTQYF. The CDR3 region has the DNA TGTGCCAGCAGCTCCCAAAGGGGCGATTCAGATACGCAGTATTTT. Complete variable domain (other parts from reference TRBV7-8 and TRBJ2-3): GAGVSQSPRYKVAKRGQDVALRCDPISGHVSLFWYQQALGQGPEFLTYFQNEAQLDKSGLPSDRFFAERPEGSVSTLKIQRTQQEDSAVYLCASSSQRGDSDTQYFGPGTRLTVL.